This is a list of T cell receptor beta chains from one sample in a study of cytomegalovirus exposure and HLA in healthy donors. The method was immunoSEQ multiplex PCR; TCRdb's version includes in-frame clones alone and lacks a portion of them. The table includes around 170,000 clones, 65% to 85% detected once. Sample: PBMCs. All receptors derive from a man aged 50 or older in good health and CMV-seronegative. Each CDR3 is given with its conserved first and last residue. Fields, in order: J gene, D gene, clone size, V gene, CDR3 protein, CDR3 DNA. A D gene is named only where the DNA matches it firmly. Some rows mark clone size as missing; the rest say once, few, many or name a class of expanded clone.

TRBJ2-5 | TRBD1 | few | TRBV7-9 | CASSSTGGPLNQYF | TGTGCCAGCAGCTCCACAGGGGGCCCCCTGAACCAGTACTTC
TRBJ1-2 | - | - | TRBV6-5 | CVTGLHSYGYTF | TGTGTGACGGGACTACACAGCTATGGCTACACCTTC
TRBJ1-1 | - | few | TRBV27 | CASSLFWTQRAEAFF | TGTGCCAGCAGTTTATTCTGGACTCAAAGGGCTGAAGCTTTCTTT
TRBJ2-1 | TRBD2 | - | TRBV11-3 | CASSPTGLVHNEQFF | TGTGCCAGCAGTCCCACGGGACTAGTCCACAATGAGCAGTTCTTC
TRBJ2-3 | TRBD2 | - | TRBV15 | CATSSSLGASGGSSDTQYF | TGTGCCACCAGCAGCTCCTTGGGGGCTAGCGGGGGTAGTTCGGATACGCAGTATTTT
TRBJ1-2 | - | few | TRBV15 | CATSRDQRGLGSEGYTF | TGTGCCACCAGCAGAGATCAACGAGGACTGGGATCGGAGGGCTACACCTTC
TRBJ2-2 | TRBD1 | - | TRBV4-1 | CASSRVGQGANTGELFF | TGCGCCAGCAGCCGAGTTGGACAGGGGGCGAACACCGGGGAGCTGTTTTTT
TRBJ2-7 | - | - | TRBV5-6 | CASSASSSIRYYF | TGTGCCAGCAGCGCCTCTTCGAGTATACGCTATTACTTC
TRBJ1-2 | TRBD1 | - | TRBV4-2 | CASSPRQGTNDGYTF | TGTGCCAGCAGTCCAAGACAGGGGACGAACGATGGCTACACCTTC
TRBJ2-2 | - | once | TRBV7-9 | CASSSAVGVNTGELFF | TGTGCCAGCAGCTCTGCGGTAGGGGTCAACACCGGGGAGCTGTTTTTT
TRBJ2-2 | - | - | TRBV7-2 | CASSSPSRAQKGTGELFF | TGTGCCAGCAGCTCGCCGAGCAGGGCCCAAAAGGGCACCGGGGAGCTGTTTTTT
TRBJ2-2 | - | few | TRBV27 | CASSLSREVGELFF | TGTGCCAGCAGTTTATCGAGAGAGGTCGGGGAGCTGTTTTTT